This TCR beta chain is drawn from a study of post-analysis software for immune sequencing data. As for this clonotype: Its cognate antigen is unknown.

The study, taken as a whole, reports: Multiple sclerosis patients showed significantly lower normalized Chao1 diversity than controls did. A few TRBV segments appeared more often in patients than in controls, and TRBV5-6, TRBV5-1 and TRBV20-1 were among these.

CDR3 length equals 13 residues. Germline V gene data show CDR1 as SGDLS and CDR2 as YYNGEE. Trimming took off 0 bases at V and 6 bases at J, with 7 bases between the two ends. Carried by the TCR beta cDNA libraries were unique molecular identifiers. TCRdb itself ran the PCR reads through MiXCR, one entry per CDR3 protein. This sample has some 690,000 distinct CDR3 sequences; 30% occur once, and the top ten carry approximately 0.6%. The sequence was obtained from a girl between 10 and 17 years old with multiple sclerosis. The material sequenced was blood. V and J are TRBV9 and TRBJ1-5, with D unresolved. CDR3 sequence reads: CASSVELGQPQHF. CDR3 coding DNA: TGTGCCAGCAGCGTAGAGTTGGGTCAGCCCCAGCATTTT.